This TCR beta chain emerged from a study of T cell responses to AZD1222 COVID-19 vaccine. Data came from immunoSEQ multiplex PCR; TCRdb stores just in-frame clones and leaves some out. The repertoire holds approximately 120,000 clones, with more than 70% as singletons. The CDR3 contains 18 residues. The chain combines TRBV12-2 with TRBJ2-6; whether TRBD2, the table's D call, matches the DNA was not checked. TRBV12-2 is a documented pseudogene. This clonotype originated in an adult in good health. Sample: peripheral blood, taken on day 0 of AZD1222 vaccination. CDR3 coding DNA: TGTGCAAGTCCCGGGGGACGGAGCCCCTCATCTGGGGCCAACGTCCTGACTTTC. Its translation: CASPGGRSPSSGANVLTF.